This is a list of T cell receptor beta chains from one sample in a study of identical twins. MiXCR, applied by TCRdb to the 5' RACE reads, yields one record per CDR3 protein. The sample includes hundreds of thousands of distinct CDR3 sequences, 10% to 15% of them seen just once. These data were also reused for a study on yellow fever vaccine responses in identical twins.

Sample: PBMCs. The receptors come from a young woman in good health. The CDR3 runs from the conserved cysteine through the conserved F or W. The D gene is left open where the match is weak. Clone size is given for some rows only: seen once, a few or many times, or a class if the clone is expanded.

d_call	j_call	v_call	clone_size	cdr3_aa	cdr3_nt
TRBD2	TRBJ2-1	TRBV27	many	CASSFSSGSSYNEQFF	TGTGCCAGCAGTTTCAGTAGCGGGAGCTCCTACAATGAGCAGTTCTTC
-	TRBJ2-3	TRBV20-1	few	CSAFRLPFTQDSTDTQYF	TGCAGTGCATTTAGACTCCCGTTCACCCAAGATTCCACAGATACGCAGTATTTT
-	TRBJ2-3	TRBV6-4	many	CASSAGVADTQYF	TGTGCCAGCTCCGCAGGTGTAGCAGATACGCAGTATTTT
-	TRBJ2-1	TRBV5-1	few	CASSQRGALIYNEQFF	TGCGCCAGCAGCCAAAGGGGGGCCCTAATTTACAATGAGCAGTTCTTC
TRBD2	TRBJ2-1	TRBV3-1	few	CASSLGLAGGDNEQFF	TGTGCCAGCAGCCTGGGACTAGCGGGAGGGGACAATGAGCAGTTCTTC
-	TRBJ2-5	TRBV6-2/TRBV6-3	few	CASSYSFAETQYF	TGTGCCAGCAGTTACTCGTTCGCAGAGACCCAGTACTTC
TRBD2	TRBJ2-1	TRBV10-3	many	CATQGGLAENNEQFF	TGTGCCACACAGGGGGGACTAGCGGAGAACAATGAGCAGTTCTTC
TRBD1	TRBJ1-1	TRBV6-5	-	CASSYSWTGANTEAFF	TGTGCCAGCAGTTACTCCTGGACAGGGGCAAACACTGAAGCTTTCTTT
TRBD2	TRBJ2-7	TRBV10-3	-	CATIAGGPGEQYF	TGTGCCACCATAGCGGGAGGGCCGGGCGAGCAGTACTTC
-	TRBJ1-4	TRBV25-1	few	CASARGEKLFF	TGTGCCAGCGCTAGGGGCGAAAAACTGTTTTTT
-	TRBJ2-3	TRBV12-3/TRBV12-4	few	CASSLVTASTDTQYF	TGTGCCAGCAGTTTAGTGACAGCTAGCACAGATACGCAGTATTTT
-	TRBJ2-1	TRBV20-1	-	CSAPSDSGSYNEQFF	TGCAGTGCTCCATCTGACAGCGGCTCCTACAATGAGCAGTTCTTC
-	TRBJ2-1	TRBV28	many	CASSLEDPVGEQFF	TGTGCCAGCAGTTTGGAGGACCCCGTTGGTGAGCAGTTCTTC
-	TRBJ2-1	TRBV4-1	few	CASSLPRQGLSYNEQFF	TGCGCCAGCAGCCTCCCGAGGCAGGGGCTCTCCTACAATGAGCAGTTCTTC
TRBD1	TRBJ2-2	TRBV7-9	many	CASSPDRANTGELFF	TGTGCCAGCAGCCCGGACAGGGCGAACACCGGGGAGCTGTTTTTT
-	TRBJ2-4	TRBV29-1	few	CSVEGGQSVAKNIQYF	TGCAGCGTTGAGGGGGGACAAAGCGTAGCCAAAAACATTCAGTACTTC
-	TRBJ2-7	TRBV28	few	CASSPQTFYEQYF	TGTGCCAGCAGTCCTCAGACTTTCTACGAGCAGTACTTC
TRBD2	TRBJ2-1	TRBV7-6	few	CASSHTRASGDNEQFF	TGTGCCAGCAGCCACACCAGGGCTAGCGGGGACAATGAGCAGTTCTTC
TRBD2	TRBJ2-3	TRBV10-3	-	CAISDGLAGDTQYF	TGTGCCATCAGCGACGGACTAGCGGGGGATACGCAGTATTTT
-	TRBJ2-5	TRBV10-3	-	CAISAAYSDRFQETQYF	TGTGCCATCAGTGCTGCCTACTCAGACAGATTCCAAGAGACCCAGTACTTC
TRBD1	TRBJ2-7	TRBV29-1	-	CSVETGTGGYEQYF	TGCAGCGTTGAGACCGGGACAGGAGGCTACGAGCAGTACTTC
TRBD2	TRBJ2-3	TRBV3-1	-	CASSQLGSGNGGTQYF	TGTGCCAGCAGCCAACTCGGTAGCGGGAACGGCGGTACGCAGTATTTT
-	TRBJ2-3	TRBV7-9	few	CASRPQGNWADTQYF	TGTGCCAGCAGACCACAGGGAAATTGGGCAGATACGCAGTATTTT
TRBD1	TRBJ1-1	TRBV4-1	-	CASSQDDRAEAFF	TGCGCCAGCAGCCAAGACGACAGGGCTGAAGCTTTCTTT
-	TRBJ2-3	TRBV4-1	-	CASSQERGPPSVDTQYF	TGCGCCAGCAGCCAAGAGAGAGGACCTCCTTCGGTAGATACGCAGTATTTT
-	TRBJ2-2	TRBV5-1	few	CASSLAGESTGELFF	TGCGCCAGCAGCTTGGCCGGAGAGTCGACCGGGGAGCTGTTTTTT
-	TRBJ1-6	TRBV2	-	CASRWSEEVNSPLHF	TGTGCCAGCAGGTGGTCAGAAGAGGTAAATTCACCCCTCCACTTT
TRBD2	TRBJ2-3	TRBV20-1	few	CSARKLAGGADTQYF	TGCAGTGCTAGAAAACTAGCGGGAGGGGCAGATACGCAGTATTTT
TRBD2	TRBJ2-2	TRBV9	-	CASSVGLAGVPIGGELFF	TGTGCCAGCAGCGTAGGACTAGCGGGAGTCCCCATTGGCGGGGAGCTGTTTTTT
-	TRBJ2-1	TRBV20-1	-	CSARGDRSSYNEQFF	TGCAGTGCTAGAGGGGATCGGAGCTCCTACAATGAGCAGTTCTTC
TRBD1	TRBJ2-5	TRBV28	-	CASSLAGTGVKTQYF	TGTGCCAGCAGTCTAGCCGGGACAGGGGTGAAGACCCAGTACTTC
-	TRBJ1-2	TRBV12-3/TRBV12-4	many	CASSLLGGYGYTF	TGTGCCAGCAGTTTATTGGGGGGCTATGGCTACACCTTC
-	TRBJ2-7	TRBV20-1	few	CSAIPSDSYEQYF	TGCAGTGCCATCCCTAGCGACAGCTACGAGCAGTACTTC
-	TRBJ2-1	TRBV24-1	-	CATRTHLTDEQFF	TGTGCCACCAGGACCCACCTTACAGATGAGCAGTTCTTC
-	TRBJ1-1	TRBV12-3/TRBV12-4	few	CASSLDPENTEAFF	TGTGCCAGCAGTTTAGATCCAGAGAACACTGAAGCTTTCTTT
TRBD1	TRBJ2-3	TRBV20-1	-	CSARTGDFTDTQYF	TGCAGTGCTAGGACAGGGGATTTCACAGATACGCAGTATTTT
-	TRBJ2-5	TRBV27	few	CASSLRDYRDKTQYF	TGTGCCAGCAGTCTACGGGACTATCGGGACAAGACCCAGTACTTC
TRBD2	TRBJ2-2	TRBV2	-	CASRASGGNTGELFF	TGTGCCAGCAGAGCAAGCGGGGGGAACACCGGGGAGCTGTTTTTT
-	TRBJ2-1	TRBV20-1	few	CSARDGAVAYNEQFF	TGCAGTGCTAGAGATGGGGCAGTGGCATACAATGAGCAGTTCTTC
-	TRBJ2-7	TRBV20-1	few	CSASTGLPYEQYF	TGCAGTGCTAGTACCGGACTCCCCTACGAGCAGTACTTC
-	TRBJ2-4	TRBV20-1	few	CSARGAARIQYF	TGCAGTGCCAGAGGGGCAGCCAGGATTCAGTACTTC
-	TRBJ1-3	TRBV9	-	CASRRQAGNTIYF	TGTGCCAGCAGGAGACAGGCTGGAAACACCATATATTTT
TRBD1	TRBJ1-3	TRBV12-3/TRBV12-4	-	CASSLLSTGGNTIYF	TGTGCCAGCAGTTTGCTTTCGACAGGGGGAAACACCATATATTTT
TRBD2	TRBJ2-1	TRBV6-1	few	CASNTGTSGGNEQFF	TGTGCCAGCAATACGGGGACTAGCGGGGGCAATGAGCAGTTCTTC
-	TRBJ2-3	TRBV5-1	-	CASSLWAQRIF	TGCGCCAGCAGCCTATGGGCCCAAAGGATTTTT
TRBD2	TRBJ2-2	TRBV29-1	few	CSVESGEGTGELFF	TGCAGCGTTGAGAGTGGGGAGGGGACCGGGGAGCTGTTTTTT
-	TRBJ2-7	TRBV7-8	-	CASSRGDSAFSYEQYF	TGTGCCAGCAGCCGGGGGGACAGTGCATTCTCCTACGAGCAGTACTTC
-	TRBJ2-3	TRBV20-1	-	CSGTGPSWDTQYF	TGCAGTGGGACCGGGCCCTCCTGGGATACGCAGTATTTT
-	TRBJ2-1	TRBV24-1	few	CATSVPGYNEQFF	TGTGCCACCAGTGTTCCAGGGTACAATGAGCAGTTCTTC
TRBD2	TRBJ2-3	TRBV18	-	CASSPLAGRTTDTQYF	TGTGCCAGCTCACCACTAGCGGGGCGCACCACAGATACGCAGTATTTT
TRBD2	TRBJ2-5	TRBV19	-	CASSIGGGTSGLPETQYF	TGTGCCAGTAGTATAGGAGGCGGGACTAGCGGCCTTCCGGAGACCCAGTACTTC
-	TRBJ1-1	TRBV6-1	few	CASSDWGKDTEAFF	TGTGCCAGCAGTGATTGGGGCAAGGACACTGAAGCTTTCTTT
TRBD2	TRBJ2-1	TRBV29-1	few	CSGVGTSGRTEQFF	TGCAGCGGTGTTGGGACTAGCGGGAGAACTGAGCAGTTCTTC
-	TRBJ2-3	TRBV3-1	-	CASSHGGYGTDTQYF	TGTGCCAGCAGCCACGGGGGCTATGGCACAGATACGCAGTATTTT
-	TRBJ2-2	TRBV4-1	few	CASSRVGVGELFF	TGCGCCAGCAGTAGAGTAGGTGTCGGGGAGCTGTTTTTT
TRBD2	TRBJ2-1	TRBV20-1	-	CSARTSSGAYNEQFF	TGCAGTGCTAGAACTAGTAGCGGGGCCTACAATGAGCAGTTCTTC
-	TRBJ2-2	TRBV5-1	many	CASSPGLHPGGELFF	TGCGCCAGCAGCCCGGGACTCCATCCGGGCGGGGAGCTGTTTTTT